These 12 T cell receptor beta chains were sequenced from one sample in a study of beta chain features in type 1 diabetes. For these receptors, no antigen is known. TCRB transcripts that were expressed got sequenced, as all of the isolated RNA had been reverse transcribed. Assay: immunoSEQ multiplex PCR; the TCRdb copy retains only in-frame clones and omits some. The sample contains 550,000 to 850,000 clones, about an eighth of which appear only once. General study findings and limits: There was a moderate but significant shortening of TCRB CDR3s in all four CD4+ subsets of Type 1 diabetes patients.

Sequencing was carried out using naive CD4+ T cells from blood. These receptors all stem from a man between 18 and 35 years old with type 1 diabetes.

V gene TRBV5-4 combines with J gene TRBJ2-5; 11 nucleotides match TRBD2. The V gene end was trimmed by 5 bases and the J gene end by 2 bases; junction bases not matched to a gene: 8. From germline, CDR1 is SGHNT and CDR2 YYREEE (reference sequence). This CDR3 comprises 16 residues. CDR3 loop: CASRLTSGGGQETQYF. DNA of the CDR3: TGTGCCAGCAGACTTACTAGCGGGGGTGGACAAGAGACCCAGTACTTC. Combining the CDR3 with reference TRBV5-4 and TRBJ2-5 gives the whole variable domain ETGVTQSPTHLIKTRGQQVTLRCSSQSGHNTVSWYQQALGQGPQFIFQYYREEENGRGNFPPRFSGLQFPNYSSELNVNALELDDSALYLCASRLTSGGGQETQYFGPGTRLLVL.

With respect to this clone: The sample has other DNA sequences that encode this CDR3 too. The V gene is TRBV5-1, the J gene TRBJ2-1; unclear D gene. The length of the CDR3 is 11 residues. CDR1 and CDR2 from the germline V gene are SGHRS and YFSETQ. Trimming removed 4 bases at V and 6 bases at J, with 5 bases between. The CDR3 protein is CASSLRNEQFF. As DNA, the CDR3 is TGCGCCAGCAGCCTCCGCAATGAGCAGTTCTTC.

This chain links TRBV7-2 with TRBJ1-6; D uncertain. CDR3 length: 15 residues. Trimming pared 0 bases from V and 10 bases from J, leaving 13 bases between. Germline values: CDR1 SGHTA, CDR2 FQGNSA. The CDR3 loop reads CASSLALDGRSPLHF. The CDR3 bases are TGTGCCAGCAGCTTAGCCCTGGATGGGAGGTCACCCCTCCACTTT.

The rearrangement joins TRBV28 to TRBJ1-5, with 7 bases identical to TRBD1. The germline V gene encodes CDR1 MDHEN and CDR2 SYDVKM. CDR3 length equals 15 residues. V trimming: 6 bases; J trimming: 6 bases; junction bases outside the gene matches: 11. The CDR3 sequence is CASSPGGRNRQPQHF. As DNA, the CDR3 is TGTGCCAGCAGCCCAGGGGGAAGGAATCGTCAGCCCCAGCATTTT.

The chain has TRBV7-2 and TRBJ2-3; 11 nucleotides align to TRBD1. Germline values: CDR1 SGHTA, CDR2 FQGNSA. This CDR3 has 15 residues. V dropped 5 bases and J dropped 7; count of bases not matched to a gene: 8. The chain's CDR3 is CASSLDRGRVNTQYF. CDR3 DNA: TGTGCCAGCAGCCTGGACAGGGGGCGGGTAAATACGCAGTATTTT.

The chain is built from TRBV7-3 and TRBJ2-4; D is ambiguous. The germline V and J ends were trimmed by 1 base and 8 bases, with 9 bases remaining between them. The CDR3 sequence is 13 residues long. Germline CDR1 SGHTA, CDR2 FQGTGA. The CDR3 here is CASSLNPQYIQYF. The CDR3 coding sequence is TGTGCCAGCAGCTTAAACCCACAGTACATTCAGTACTTC.

The chain links TRBV6-5 to TRBJ2-7; 8 nucleotides match TRBD2. Per the germline V gene, CDR1 is MNHEY and CDR2 is SVGAGI. J gave up 0 bases and V 4 bases, and 8 bases lay outside the gene matches. The CDR3 length is 16 residues. Here the CDR3 reads CASSSPGGLNSYEQYF. CDR3 DNA: TGTGCCAGCAGTTCCCCGGGAGGGTTGAACTCCTACGAGCAGTACTTC.

The chain uses TRBV9 and TRBJ2-7, with 9 nucleotides matching TRBD1. The J segment lost 4 bases and the V segment lost 0 bases, leaving 5 bases of the junction unmatched. The germline V gene has CDR1 SGDLS and CDR2 YYNGEE. The CDR3 is made up of 15 amino acids. The CDR3 DNA sequence: TGTGCCAGCAGCGTAGTGGGGACAGGGATTTACGAGCAGTACTTC. This gives the protein CASSVVGTGIYEQYF. The full variable domain, in which reference TRBV9 and TRBJ2-7 provide the parts outside the CDR3, is DSGVTQTPKHLITATGQRVTLRCSPRSGDLSVYWYQQSLDQGLQFLIQYYNGEERAKGNILERFSAQQFPDLHSELNLSSLELGDSALYFCASSVVGTGIYEQYFGPGTRLTVT.

The rearrangement joins TRBV6-5 to TRBJ2-7; 9 bases map to TRBD2. Germline CDR1 is MNHEY and CDR2 is SVGAGI. With V trimmed by 3 bases and J by 2 bases, 2 bases remained unmatched. The CDR3 runs to 14 residues. CDR3 amino acids: CASSYSGGTYEQYF. The CDR3 DNA reads as TGTGCCAGCAGTTATAGCGGGGGAACCTACGAGCAGTACTTC.

Details on this clone: The identical CDR3 is also encoded by other nucleotide sequences in the sample. The chain employs TRBV2 and TRBJ1-5, with 9 positions matching TRBD1. With 3 bases clipped from V and 7 bases from J, the junction kept 4 bases outside the gene matches. CDR1 is SNHLY, CDR2 FYNNEI, per germline. The CDR3 extends over 14 amino acids. The CDR3 reads CASSDRTGDQPQHF. CDR3 nucleotide sequence: TGTGCCAGCAGTGATCGGACAGGGGACCAGCCCCAGCATTTT.

In this sample, this clone turned up a few times. This sequence joins TRBV6-6 and TRBJ1-1; perhaps TRBD1 as D (5 bases). Germline V CDR1 and CDR2: MNHNY, SVGAGI (reference sequence). The V end was cut by 7 bases, the J end by 9 bases, with 24 bases between. The length of the CDR3 is 15 residues. For the CDR3, the DNA is TGTGCCAGCACTTCATCAGGGATCGGAACACTGAAAGCTTTCTTT. It specifies CASTSSGIGTLKAFF.

The V gene is TRBV6-6, the J gene TRBJ1-4; D remains ambiguous. This CDR3 has 13 amino acids. V was trimmed by 7 bases and J by 7 bases, leaving 13 bases between them. Germline V gene lookup returns CDR1 MNHNY and CDR2 SVGAGI (reference sequence). CDR3 nucleotide sequence: TGTGCCAGCATACGGAGGGAAGGTGAAAAACTGTTTTTT. Its translation: CASIRREGEKLFF.